This TCR beta chain came from a study of OX40 agonist ivuxolimab in advanced cancers. As for the study in general: The study treated patients with ivuxolimab, an agonistic anti-OX40 (CD134) antibody.

V shed 5 bases, J shed 10 bases, and the junction held 10 bases outside the gene matches. The CDR3 runs to 15 residues. The germline V gene encodes CDR1 MNHNY and CDR2 SVGAGI (reference sequence). Clones were sequenced by immunoSEQ multiplex PCR, and TCRdb holds only the in-frame ones, with some missing. This sample has fewer than 100,000 clones, with roughly 91% found just once. The source of this sequence is an adult with an advanced solid tumor such as melanoma, head and neck, liver or kidney cancer. The chain links TRBV6-6 to TRBJ1-6, with TRBD1 identical over 8 bases. This sample comprised CD4+ or CD8+ T cells sorted from blood, obtained in a trial of the OX40 agonist ivuxolimab. The CDR3 spells CASSAGQGTGSPLHF. In nucleotides, the CDR3 is TGTGCCAGCAGTGCTGGACAGGGAACGGGGTCACCCCTCCACTTT.